These 6 T cell receptor beta chains originate from one sample sequenced in a study of blood T cell repertoires in COVID-19 (TCRdb year 2020). Receptor libraries were prepared by the immunoSEQ multiplex PCR assay. The source is immuneACCESS, and TCRdb retained only in-frame sequences with V and J called. Part of the clones is not carried over; for the studies checked, unresolved V genes explain less than half of this, and the remainder is unexplained. The sample profile shows hundreds of thousands of clones; more than 70% of them were found once. The ten top clones hold 5.7% of the sample. The specimen sequenced was peripheral blood. The receptors were sampled from a man older than 75 with acute or convalescent COVID-19.

The rearrangement links TRBV4-1 to TRBJ1-4, with 8 nucleotides matching TRBD1. J lost 2 bases, V lost 4 bases, and 3 bases had no gene match. Germline CDR1 and CDR2: MGHRA and YSYEKL. The CDR3 length is 15 residues. This CDR3 reads CASSPGGLTNEKLFF. In DNA form, the CDR3 reads TGCGCCAGCAGCCCAGGGGGCTTGACTAATGAAAAACTGTTTTTT.

The V gene is TRBV19, the J gene TRBJ2-7, with D possibly matching TRBD1 (5 bases). The V gene lost 6 bases and the J gene lost 0 bases, with 12 bases spanning the gap. CDR1 LNHDA and CDR2 SQIVND come from the germline V gene (reference sequence). The CDR3 is 14 amino acids. The CDR3 sequence is CASSTDRSSYEQYF. The CDR3 DNA reads as TGTGCCAGTAGCACTGACAGATCCTCCTACGAGCAGTACTTC.

This sequence joins TRBV6-5 and TRBJ1-2, with TRBD1 as a possible D gene (5 bases). This CDR3 is built from 15 residues. Germline lookup yields CDR1 MNHEY and CDR2 SVGAGI. Trimming took 0 bases from V and 5 from J, leaving 13 bases between them. The CDR3 sequence is CASSYSGGVGYGYTF. DNA of the CDR3: TGTGCCAGCAGTTACTCGGGGGGGGTAGGGTATGGCTACACCTTC.

This chain links TRBV21-1 with TRBJ2-1; no check of the table's D call, TRBD2, against the DNA was made. TRBV21-1 is tagged as a pseudogene. The CDR3 is 15 residues long. The CDR3 DNA reads TGTGCCAGCAGCCCAATCTCAGATGGAGACAATGAGCAGTTCTTC. This codes for CASSPISDGDNEQFF.

This CDR3 is CATSDLGLANNEQFF. CDR3 nucleotide sequence: TGTGCCACCAGTGATTTGGGGTTAGCCAACAATGAGCAGTTCTTC. V and J are TRBV24-1 and TRBJ2-1; no firm D call. Between the trimmed V and J ends, which lost 0 bases and 5 bases, there was a span of 10 bases. The CDR3 is 15 residues long. From germline, CDR1 is KGHDR and CDR2 SFDVKD.

This sequence joins TRBV11-1 and TRBJ1-3; no definite D call. V shed 2 bases and J shed 1 base, with 9 bases lying between them. Germline V gene lookup returns CDR1 SGHAT and CDR2 FQDESV (reference sequence). The CDR3 is 15 amino acids. This chain's CDR3 is CASSLSYASGNTIYF. CDR3 nucleotides: TGTGCCAGCAGCTTATCCTACGCTTCTGGAAACACCATATATTTT.